This T cell receptor (beta chain) was profiled in a study of cytotoxic CD8 clonotypes in ibrutinib-treated CLL. In the study overall: Response samples were drawn at a median of approximately 11 months of treatment, range 6 to 36. Mean per-sample yields comprised roughly 260,000 productive templates and tens of thousands of productive rearrangements. General study points: Clonality was elevated at ibrutinib response and had returned toward baseline at progression.

Data came from immunoSEQ multiplex PCR; TCRdb stores just in-frame clones and leaves some out. The data contain roughly 24,000 clones, 78% of them singletons. Germline assignment: CDR1 SEHNR and CDR2 FQNEAQ (reference sequence). The length of the CDR3 is 17 residues. The V gene end was trimmed by 2 bases and the J gene end by 6 bases; junction bases not matched to a gene: 9. As for this clone: Its target is unknown.

The source material was PBMCs, sampled before ibrutinib treatment. V and J are TRBV7-9 and TRBJ2-1; 11 bases agree with TRBD2. The sequence was collected from a human donor with chronic lymphocytic leukemia. CDR3 nucleotides: TGTGCCAGCAGCTTAAGGGATAGCGGGAGGGCCCTCAATGAGCAGTTCTTC. This sequence encodes CASSLRDSGRALNEQFF. Variable domain in full (rest from reference TRBV7-9 and TRBJ2-1): DTGVSQNPRHKITKRGQNVTFRCDPISEHNRLYWYRQTLGQGPEFLTYFQNEAQLEKSRLLSDRFSAERPKGSFSTLEIQRTEQGDSAMYLCASSLRDSGRALNEQFFGPGTRLTVL.